The source of this TCR beta chain is a study of sequential checkpoint blockade in melanoma. Treatment given: randomized to nivolumab then ipilimumab (arm A) or the reverse (arm B). TCRdb's table, derived via immunoSEQ multiplex PCR, lists solely in-frame clones and lacks some. The profile shows some 22,000 clones, approximately 30% of them singletons. V was shortened by 2 bases and J by 3 bases, with 5 bases between the two germline ends. The CDR3 covers 13 residues. This chain uses TRBV23-1 with TRBJ1-5; D ambiguous. TRBV23-1 is annotated as an ORF whose role is uncertain. The clonotype was recovered from a human donor with melanoma. The specimen comprised tumor tissue (inferred from file names), sampled from a patient given nivolumab and ipilimumab in sequence. The CDR3 nucleotides read TGCGCCAGCAGTCAACGGCCCAATCAGCCCCAGCATTTT. Its translation is CASSQRPNQPQHF.